This T cell receptor beta chain was sequenced in a study of T-cell reconstitution after alpha-beta-depleted transplantation in children. Germline V gene data show CDR1 as DFQATT and CDR2 as SNEGSKA (reference sequence). V was cut by 3 bases and J by 5 bases, with 12 bases left in between. This CDR3 is 13 amino acids long. In this sample, this clonotype turned up a few times. Unique molecular identifiers were built into the TCRbeta library. TCRdb called the PCR reads again in MiXCR, with one record for every CDR3 protein. The sample has around 450,000 distinct CDR3 sequences, about 45% seen once. The sequencing used PBMCs, collected before TCRalphabeta/CD19-depleted stem cell transplant. The rearrangement joins TRBV20-1 to TRBJ2-3, with D possibly TRBD2 on 5 matching bases. The TCR sequence derives from a girl aged 2 to 10 with aplastic anemia, due to receive a stem cell transplant. Written as DNA, the CDR3 is TGCAGTGCTAGGGTCCCGAGCGGAGATACGCAGTATTTT. The encoded protein is CSARVPSGDTQYF.